This T cell receptor (beta chain) was found in a study of CD8 T cells in Susac syndrome. It was with random hexamers that 0.5 to 1 ug RNA was reverse transcribed. MiXCR was run by TCRdb on the immunoSEQ multiplex PCR reads, yielding one entry per CDR3 protein. Among more than 90,000 distinct CDR3 sequences listed, 85% to 95% were seen once. The junction had 10 bases not matched to a gene; V was cut back by 7 bases and J by 7 bases. Germline CDR1 and CDR2: SGHTA and FQGNSA. The CDR3 totals 15 residues. The CD8+ and CD4+ T cells were isolated magnetically using a negative isolation approach, whereas the TEMRA cells were enriched by FACS.

The specimen sequenced was CD4+ T cells from PBMCs. The receptor was isolated from a human donor with multiple sclerosis. The V call is TRBV7-2, the J call TRBJ1-6; 7 nucleotides align to TRBD1. Here the CDR3 DNA reads TGTGCCAGCACCCCGATGCCGGGACAGAATTCACCCCTCCACTTT. It is translated as CASTPMPGQNSPLHF.